The next 17 T cell receptor beta chains were all read from a single sample in a study of T cell responses to AZD1222 COVID-19 vaccine (dated by TCRdb to the early 2020s). Sample time point, as interpreted from the label and publication: baseline before first vaccination. The library was generated by the immunoSEQ multiplex PCR assay. The table comes from immuneACCESS by way of TCRdb, which keeps in-frame sequences with V and J called. Part of the clones is missing from these tables; in studies checked, under half for an unresolved V gene and the rest for unknown reasons. The sample's table lists a count of over 120,000 clones. The leading ten clones occupy around 2.4% of the sample. Sequencing was done on a sample of peripheral blood. The source of these receptors is an adult in good health.

The V call is TRBV29-1, the J call TRBJ2-3; D could derive from TRBD1 or TRBD2 (5 bases each). The CDR3 extends over 12 amino acids. Germline assignment: CDR1 SQVTM and CDR2 ANQGSEA. The ends were cut back, 4 bases at V and 4 bases at J, with 9 bases in the middle. The CDR3 here is CSVARGPDTQYF. Written as DNA, the CDR3 is TGCAGCGTTGCTCGGGGCCCAGATACGCAGTATTTT.

The chain couples TRBV7-2 to TRBJ2-3, with D unclear. V was pared by 4 bases and J by 3 bases, with 5 bases between. Germline CDR1 and CDR2: SGHTA and FQGNSA. CDR3 size: 12 residues. In nucleotides, the CDR3 is TGTGCCAGCAGCTCTTTTACAGATACGCAGTATTTT. Amino acids: CASSSFTDTQYF. Full variable domain (missing parts from reference TRBV7-2 and TRBJ2-3): GAGVSQSPSNKVTEKGKDVELRCDPISGHTALYWYRQSLGQGLEFLIYFQGNSAPDKSGLPSDRFSAERTGGSVSTLTIQRTQQEDSAVYLCASSSFTDTQYFGPGTRLTVL.

The chain carries TRBV24-1 and TRBJ2-5, with D maybe TRBD2 (6 bases). CDR3 length equals 14 residues. V lost 7 bases and J lost 1, with 12 bases in between. Germline values: CDR1 KGHDR, CDR2 SFDVKD. The CDR3 DNA follows: TGTGCCACCAGCACCGGGACTTTCCAAGAGACCCAGTACTTC. Its translation is CATSTGTFQETQYF.

The J gene is TRBJ2-7, the V gene TRBV7-9; TRBD1 matches at 10 bases. CDR3 length: 14 residues. Losses at the gene ends were 1 base for V and 5 bases for J; bases not matched to a gene: 2. Germline-derived CDR1 and CDR2 are SEHNR and FQNEAQ (reference sequence). The CDR3 spells CASSLGQGADEQYF. The CDR3 DNA reads as TGTGCCAGCAGCTTAGGACAGGGGGCCGACGAGCAGTACTTC.

The rearrangement links TRBV28 to TRBJ1-1; D not certain. The germline gives CDR1 MDHEN, CDR2 SYDVKM. CDR3 size: 14 residues. Trimming stripped 4 bases from V and 1 base from J, with 10 bases between. CDR3 loop: CASSYPPENTEAFF. In nucleotides, the CDR3 is TGTGCCAGCAGTTACCCCCCGGAGAACACTGAAGCTTTCTTT.

The chain uses TRBV4-1 and TRBJ2-2; tentatively, D is TRBD2 (6 bases). Trimming took off 1 base at V and 1 base at J, with 13 bases between the two ends. The CDR3 is 17 residues long. Germline V gene lookup returns CDR1 MGHRA and CDR2 YSYEKL. The CDR3 sequence is CASSQGSRDLNTGELFF. CDR3 DNA: TGCGCCAGCAGCCAAGGCTCCCGGGACTTGAACACCGGGGAGCTGTTTTTT.

This chain links TRBV12-3 or TRBV12-4 with TRBJ1-2, with D possibly TRBD1 on 5 matching bases. V was cut by 3 bases and J by 8 bases, with 10 bases left in between. This CDR3 is built from 12 residues. The CDR3 reads CASSLGRYGYTF. The CDR3 region has the DNA TGTGCCAGCAGTTTGGGACGGTACGGCTACACCTTC.

The chain joins TRBV7-2 to TRBJ1-3; tentatively, D is TRBD1 (5 bases). The CDR3 consists of 15 residues. CDR1 and CDR2 (germline): SGHTA, FQGNSA. Trimming left V 3 bases short and J 0 bases short, with 9 bases between. The DNA for the CDR3 is TGTGCCAGCAGCTTTGCGGACACCTCTGGAAACACCATATATTTT. As protein: CASSFADTSGNTIYF.

The chain employs TRBV7-6 and TRBJ2-3; a weak D match, TRBD1 (7 bases). The germline V and J ends were trimmed by 6 bases and 4 bases, with 20 bases remaining between them. The germline V gene encodes CDR1 SGHVS and CDR2 FNYEAQ. This CDR3 is built from 16 residues. The CDR3, as DNA: TGTGCCAGCAGACGAATTGGAGACAGGGAGGCAGATACGCAGTATTTT. The encoded protein is CASRRIGDREADTQYF.

The CDR3 spells CASSIAVATNEKLFF. The CDR3 DNA sequence: TGTGCCAGTAGTATAGCGGTAGCAACTAATGAAAAACTGTTTTTT. The chain couples TRBV19 to TRBJ1-4; D uncertain. Germline CDR1 reads LNHDA; CDR2 reads SQIVND (reference sequence). Trimming left V 1 base short and J 0 bases short, with 6 bases between. This CDR3 is built from 15 residues.

The chain has TRBV7-3 and TRBJ2-3; no clear D gene. Trimming took 0 bases from V and 0 from J, leaving 4 bases between them. Germline-derived CDR1 and CDR2 are SGHTA and FQGTGA. The CDR3 is 14 residues long. The CDR3 nucleotides read TGTGCCAGCAGCTTAACCAGGAGCACAGATACGCAGTATTTT. Protein: CASSLTRSTDTQYF.

V gene TRBV6-5 combines with J gene TRBJ2-3; D might be TRBD2 (7 bases). With 7 bases removed from V and 6 bases from J, the gap between germline ends came to 17 bases. The CDR3 consists of 14 residues. Germline V gene sequence: CDR1 MNHEY, CDR2 SVGAGI. CDR3 sequence reads: CASTKPGGRDTQYF. Written as DNA, the CDR3 is TGTGCCAGCACCAAACCGGGGGGCCGGGATACGCAGTATTTT.

The genes are TRBV21-1 and TRBJ2-3; the table gives TRBD2 as D, unverified against the DNA. TRBV21-1 is given as a pseudogene. The CDR3 is 17 residues long. The CDR3: CASSKGRVQARTDTQYF. CDR3 DNA sequence: TGTGCCAGCAGCAAAGGGAGGGTACAGGCAAGAACAGATACGCAGTATTTT.

The V call is TRBV6-6, the J call TRBJ1-4; a possible D gene is TRBD1 (5 bases). The CDR3 covers 13 residues. Germline values: CDR1 MNHNY, CDR2 SVGAGI (reference sequence). Trimming took 8 bases from V and 5 from J, leaving 12 bases between them. CDR3 sequence: CASLRGANEKLFF. CDR3 in DNA: TGTGCCAGCCTCCGAGGGGCAAATGAAAAACTGTTTTTT.

The rearrangement joins TRBV20-1 to TRBJ2-1, with TRBD1 identical over 8 bases. This CDR3 has 14 residues. V shed 3 bases, J shed 3 bases, and the junction held 4 bases outside the gene matches. Per the germline V gene, CDR1 is DFQATT and CDR2 is SNEGSKA (reference sequence). CDR3 DNA sequence: TGCAGTGCTAGTCGACAGGGGATCTACAATGAGCAGTTCTTC. Amino acid sequence: CSASRQGIYNEQFF.

Notes on this clone: Other DNA sequences in this sample translate to the same CDR3. The rearrangement joins TRBV9 to TRBJ1-1, with unresolved D. The CDR3 has 14 residues. V was shortened by 4 bases and J by 2 bases, with 12 bases between the two germline ends. CDR1 and CDR2 (germline): SGDLS, YYNGEE. CDR3 protein: CASSPRTGNTEAFF. The CDR3 coding sequence is TGTGCCAGCAGCCCAAGGACGGGAAACACTGAAGCTTTCTTT.

V usage is TRBV5-1 and J usage is TRBJ1-6; D call uncertain. Deletions cut 4 bases from V and 7 bases from J, with 9 bases between. The CDR3 is made up of 13 amino acids. The germline V gene has CDR1 SGHRS and CDR2 YFSETQ. The CDR3 spells CASSPLGNSPLHF. CDR3 sequence (DNA): TGCGCCAGCAGCCCCCTCGGGAATTCACCCCTCCACTTT.